The 10 T cell receptor beta chains below come from one sample, sequenced in a study of control samples from healthy donors and cancer patients (TCRdb year 2020). Library generation was performed with the immunoSEQ multiplex PCR assay. Entries here come from immuneACCESS through TCRdb and include only in-frame sequences with V and J called. Some clones fail to appear in such tables; in the studies checked, an unresolved V gene covers under half of the shortfall, and the cause of the remainder is unknown. The sample table holds 71,000 or so clones, of which 89% were seen once. Roughly a fifth of the sample rests with the top ten. Material: PBMCs. The source of these receptors is a man aged 60 to 75 with lung cancer.

The chain carries TRBV7-9 and TRBJ1-5; TRBD1 might be the D (6 bases). CDR1 is SEHNR, CDR2 FQNEAQ, per germline (reference sequence). The CDR3 has 14 residues. V lost 4 bases, J lost 4 bases, and 11 bases lay in between. The CDR3 sequence is CASSYGGANQPQHF. The CDR3 coding sequence is TGTGCCAGCAGCTATGGGGGCGCGAATCAGCCCCAGCATTTT.

The chain uses TRBV7-9 and TRBJ1-2, with 8 bases aligning to TRBD1. Trimming took 1 base from V and 3 from J; bases not matched to a gene: 7. The CDR3 consists of 16 residues. Per germline, CDR1 SEHNR and CDR2 FQNEAQ (reference sequence). The CDR3 region has the DNA TGTGCCAGCAGCTTAGTTTATCCAGGGGGCGACTATGGCTACACCTTC. This gives the protein CASSLVYPGGDYGYTF.

The V call is TRBV6-6, the J call TRBJ2-2; D remains unclear. This CDR3 region has 13 residues. The germline V gene has CDR1 MNHNY and CDR2 SVGAGI (reference sequence). V lost 2 bases, J lost 7 bases, and 8 bases lay in between. As DNA, the CDR3 is TGTGCCAGCAGTTACAACTGGAACGGGGAGCTGTTTTTT. Amino acid sequence: CASSYNWNGELFF.

This chain links TRBV2 with TRBJ1-6, with 7 nucleotides matching TRBD1. J lost 8 bases, V lost 10 bases, and 14 bases had no gene match. The CDR3 contains 15 residues. Germline assignment: CDR1 SNHLY and CDR2 FYNNEI. CDR3 loop: CANKPRQGDDSPLHF. CDR3 DNA: TGTGCCAACAAACCGAGACAGGGTGACGATTCACCCCTCCACTTT.

The V gene is TRBV9, the J gene TRBJ1-1; 10 nucleotides align to TRBD1. CDR1 and CDR2 (germline): SGDLS, YYNGEE. CDR3 length equals 15 residues. V shed 2 bases, J shed 5 bases, and the junction held 6 bases outside the gene matches. CDR3 coding DNA: TGTGCCAGCAGCGTTCTCGACAGGGGGCGAACTGAAGCTTTCTTT. Its protein is CASSVLDRGRTEAFF.

The chain uses TRBV7-9 and TRBJ2-5; 7 nucleotides agree with TRBD1. The germline V gene encodes CDR1 SEHNR and CDR2 FQNEAQ (reference sequence). With 1 base clipped from V and 3 bases from J, the junction kept 2 bases outside the gene matches. The CDR3 contains 14 residues. The CDR3 nucleotides are TGTGCCAGCAGCTTAGTCACAGGGGAAGAGACCCAGTACTTC. Protein: CASSLVTGEETQYF.

DNA for the CDR3: TGTGCCAGCAGCGTCGGCCCAGGGGGTTCGTACGAGCAGTACTTC. Translated, it gives CASSVGPGGSYEQYF. V is TRBV5-5 and J is TRBJ2-7, with 7 bases matching TRBD1. Germline values: CDR1 SGHKS, CDR2 YYEKEE (reference sequence). Losses at the gene ends were 4 bases for V and 4 bases for J; bases not matched to a gene: 11. The CDR3 loop spans 15 amino acids.

The rearrangement links TRBV29-1 to TRBJ1-5, with D maybe TRBD1 (5 bases). Trimming pared 5 bases from V and 0 bases from J, leaving 11 bases between. The germline V gene has CDR1 SQVTM and CDR2 ANQGSEA. This CDR3 has 14 residues. CDR3 bases: TGCAGCGTTCAAGGGACTGTTAGCAATCAGCCCCAGCATTTT. As protein: CSVQGTVSNQPQHF.

CDR3 region: CASSVVFTGELFF. The CDR3 DNA sequence: TGTGCCAGCAGTGTGGTGTTCACCGGGGAGCTGTTTTTT. The J gene is TRBJ2-2, the V gene TRBV6-4; no clear D gene. V was trimmed by 4 bases and J by 4 bases, leaving 7 bases between them. Germline V gives CDR1 MRHNA, CDR2 SNTAGT. The CDR3 runs 13 residues.

The rearrangement links TRBV6-6 to TRBJ1-2, with unresolved D. With 2 bases removed from V and 6 bases from J, the gap between germline ends came to 10 bases. Germline CDR1 reads MNHNY; CDR2 reads SVGAGI (reference sequence). The CDR3 is made up of 13 amino acids. As DNA, the CDR3 is TGTGCCAGCAGTTACCCTTCGACGGATGGCTACACCTTC. Translating it yields CASSYPSTDGYTF.